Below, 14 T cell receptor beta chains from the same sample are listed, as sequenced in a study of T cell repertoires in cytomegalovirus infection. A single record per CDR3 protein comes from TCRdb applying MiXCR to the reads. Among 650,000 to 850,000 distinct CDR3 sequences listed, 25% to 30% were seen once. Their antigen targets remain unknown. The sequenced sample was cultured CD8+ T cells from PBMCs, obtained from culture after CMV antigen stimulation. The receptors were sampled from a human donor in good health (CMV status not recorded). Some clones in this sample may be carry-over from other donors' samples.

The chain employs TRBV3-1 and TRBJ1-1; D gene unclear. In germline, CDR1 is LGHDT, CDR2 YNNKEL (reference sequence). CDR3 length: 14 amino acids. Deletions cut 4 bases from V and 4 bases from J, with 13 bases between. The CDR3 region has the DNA TGTGCCAGCAGCCCGTACAAGTGGGGCACTGAAGCTTTCTTT. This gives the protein CASSPYKWGTEAFF.

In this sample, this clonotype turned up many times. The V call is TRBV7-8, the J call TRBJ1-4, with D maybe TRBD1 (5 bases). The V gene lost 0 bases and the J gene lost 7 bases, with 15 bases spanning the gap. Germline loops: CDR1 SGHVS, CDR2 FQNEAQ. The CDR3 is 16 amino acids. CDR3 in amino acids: CASSLARGREAEKLFF. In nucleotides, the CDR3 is TGTGCCAGCAGCTTAGCACGCGGCAGGGAGGCTGAAAAACTGTTTTTT.

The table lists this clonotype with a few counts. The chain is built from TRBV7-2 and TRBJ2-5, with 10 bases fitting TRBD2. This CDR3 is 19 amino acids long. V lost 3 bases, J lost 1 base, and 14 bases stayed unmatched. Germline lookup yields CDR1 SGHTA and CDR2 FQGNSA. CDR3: CASSFREAGGGLPQETQYF. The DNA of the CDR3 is TGTGCCAGCAGCTTCCGGGAAGCGGGGGGGGGGCTCCCCCAAGAGACCCAGTACTTC.

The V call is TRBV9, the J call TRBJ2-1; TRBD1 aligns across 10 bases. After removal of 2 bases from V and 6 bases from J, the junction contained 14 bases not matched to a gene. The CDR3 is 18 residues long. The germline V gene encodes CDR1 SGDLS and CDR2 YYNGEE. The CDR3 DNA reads TGTGCCAGCAGCGTGGTGCCGCGACAGGGGGCAAGCTTCAATGAGCAGTTCTTC. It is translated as CASSVVPRQGASFNEQFF.

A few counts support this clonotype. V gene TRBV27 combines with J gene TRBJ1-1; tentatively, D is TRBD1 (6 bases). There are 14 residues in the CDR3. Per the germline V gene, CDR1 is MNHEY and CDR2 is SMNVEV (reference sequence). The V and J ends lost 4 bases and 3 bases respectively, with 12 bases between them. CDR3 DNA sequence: TGTGCCAGCAGTTATAACACAGGGTACACTGAAGCTTTCTTT. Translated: CASSYNTGYTEAFF.

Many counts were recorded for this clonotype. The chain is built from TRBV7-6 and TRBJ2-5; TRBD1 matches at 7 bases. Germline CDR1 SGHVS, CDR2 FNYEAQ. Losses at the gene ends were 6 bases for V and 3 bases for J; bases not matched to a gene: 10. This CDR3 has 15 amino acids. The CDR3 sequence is CASRMPGQIEETQYF. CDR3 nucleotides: TGTGCCAGCAGGATGCCGGGACAGATAGAAGAGACCCAGTACTTC.

In DNA, the CDR3 is TGTGCCAGTAGTCCCTTTGGGGGAAGCAATCAGCCCCAGCATTTT. Translating it yields CASSPFGGSNQPQHF. The genes are TRBV19 and TRBJ1-5; the D gene is possibly TRBD1 (5 bases). In germline, CDR1 is LNHDA, CDR2 SQIVND (reference sequence). This CDR3 is 15 amino acids long. Trimming stripped 5 bases from V and 1 base from J, with 12 bases between.

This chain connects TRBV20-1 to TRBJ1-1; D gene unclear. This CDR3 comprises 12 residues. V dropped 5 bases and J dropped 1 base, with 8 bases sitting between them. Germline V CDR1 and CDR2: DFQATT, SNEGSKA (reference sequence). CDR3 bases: TGCAGTGCTCTACCCACGAACACTGAAGCTTTCTTT. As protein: CSALPTNTEAFF.

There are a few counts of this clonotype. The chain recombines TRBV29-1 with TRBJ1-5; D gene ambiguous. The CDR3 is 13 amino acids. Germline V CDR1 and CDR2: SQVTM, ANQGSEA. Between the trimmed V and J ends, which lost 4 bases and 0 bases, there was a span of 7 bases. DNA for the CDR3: TGCAGCGTTGGCTGGAATAGCAATCAGCCCCAGCATTTT. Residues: CSVGWNSNQPQHF.

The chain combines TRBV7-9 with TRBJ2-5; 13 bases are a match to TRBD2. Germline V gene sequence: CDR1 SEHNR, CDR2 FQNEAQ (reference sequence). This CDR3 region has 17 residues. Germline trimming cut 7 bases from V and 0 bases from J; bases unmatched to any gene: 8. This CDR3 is CASTPGTSGTHQETQYF. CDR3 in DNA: TGTGCCAGCACCCCCGGGACTAGCGGGACACACCAAGAGACCCAGTACTTC. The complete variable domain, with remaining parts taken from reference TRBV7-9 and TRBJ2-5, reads DTGVSQNPRHKITKRGQNVTFRCDPISEHNRLYWYRQTLGQGPEFLTYFQNEAQLEKSRLLSDRFSAERPKGSFSTLEIQRTEQGDSAMYLCASTPGTSGTHQETQYFGPGTRLLVL.

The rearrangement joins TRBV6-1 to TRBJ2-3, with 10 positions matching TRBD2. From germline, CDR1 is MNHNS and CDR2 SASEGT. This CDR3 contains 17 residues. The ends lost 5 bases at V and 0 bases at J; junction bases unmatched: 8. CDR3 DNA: TGTGCCAGCAGTTGGCTAGCGGGGGAGATTAGCACAGATACGCAGTATTTT. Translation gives CASSWLAGEISTDTQYF.

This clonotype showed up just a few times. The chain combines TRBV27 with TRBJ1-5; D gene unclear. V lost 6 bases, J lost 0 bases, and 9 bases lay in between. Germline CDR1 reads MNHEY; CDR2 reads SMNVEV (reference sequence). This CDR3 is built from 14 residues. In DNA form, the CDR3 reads TGTGCCAGCAGCAGAATGGGTAGCAATCAGCCCCAGCATTTT. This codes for CASSRMGSNQPQHF.

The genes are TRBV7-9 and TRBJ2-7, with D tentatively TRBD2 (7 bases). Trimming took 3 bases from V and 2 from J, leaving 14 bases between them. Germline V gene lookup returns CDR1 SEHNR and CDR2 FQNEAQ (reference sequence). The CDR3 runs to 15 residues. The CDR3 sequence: CASSFWGGRTYEQYV. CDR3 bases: TGTGCCAGCAGCTTTTGGGGGGGCCGTACCTACGAGCAGTACGTC.

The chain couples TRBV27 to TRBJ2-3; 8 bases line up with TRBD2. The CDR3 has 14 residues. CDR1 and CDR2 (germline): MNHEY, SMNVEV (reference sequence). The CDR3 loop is CAATPGGRADTQYF. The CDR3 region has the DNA TGTGCGGCCACGCCGGGGGGGAGGGCAGATACGCAGTATTTT.